The 18 T cell receptor beta chains in this list originate from one sample, sequenced in a study of T cell repertoires in cytomegalovirus infection. Which antigens these TCRs recognize remains unknown. TCRdb reanalysed the reads using MiXCR and keeps one entry per CDR3 protein. This sample carries over 45,000 distinct CDR3 sequences, 20% to 25% of them seen once, and the ten largest clones take roughly 90%. The sample was CD8+ T cells from cultured PBMCs, taken from culture after CMV antigen stimulation. These TCRs come from a human donor in good health (CMV status not recorded). Some clones in this sample may be carry-over from other donors' samples.

This clonotype turned up a few times. The rearrangement links TRBV7-2 to TRBJ1-1; no clear D. The length of the CDR3 is 13 residues. Germline CDR1 and CDR2: SGHTA and FQGNSA. The CDR3 loop is CAETGGMNTEAFF. The CDR3 DNA follows: TGTGCGGAGACCGGAGGGATGAACACTGAAGCTTTCTTT.

V is TRBV6-1 and J is TRBJ2-1; TRBD1 agrees at 7 bases. Germline V gives CDR1 MNHNS, CDR2 SASEGT. After removal of 4 bases from V and 4 bases from J, the junction contained 13 bases not matched to a gene. The CDR3 contains 17 residues. The CDR3 region is CASSGETGNAPYNEQFF. CDR3 in DNA: TGTGCCAGCAGTGGCGAGACAGGGAATGCCCCTTACAATGAGCAGTTCTTC.

The gene calls are TRBV7-2 and TRBJ2-5; D perhaps matches TRBD1 (5 bases). Germline CDR1 reads SGHTA; CDR2 reads FQGNSA. The ends were cut back, 5 bases at V and 4 bases at J, with 14 bases in the middle. This CDR3 contains 14 residues. This CDR3 is CASSRGLGVETQYF. For the CDR3, the DNA is TGTGCCAGCAGCCGAGGATTAGGGGTAGAGACCCAGTACTTC.

As for this clonotype: Since a much larger clone is just one base distant, this may be a read error. This chain joins TRBV6-2 or TRBV6-3 and TRBJ2-7; D is perhaps TRBD1 or TRBD2 (5 bases each). Germline CDR1 and CDR2: MNHEY and SVGEGT. This CDR3 comprises 15 residues. The CDR3 DNA sequence: TGTGACAGCAGAATGGGGGTGGCCCCCTCCTACGAGCAGTACTTC. Its translation is CDSRMGVAPSYEQYF.

This clonotype was picked up a small number of times. The V gene is TRBV4-3, the J gene TRBJ1-2, with D uncertain. Germline loops: CDR1 LGHNA, CDR2 YSLEER. The CDR3 covers 17 residues. Trimming took off 0 bases at V and 1 base at J, with 15 bases between the two ends. For the CDR3, the DNA is TGCGCCAGCAGCCAAGATCTTCGAAGTGAAGTTAACTATGGCTACACCTTC. Translating gives CASSQDLRSEVNYGYTF.

This sequence joins TRBV11-2 and TRBJ1-1; a weak D match, TRBD1 (6 bases). This CDR3 contains 14 residues. Germline CDR1 SGHAT, CDR2 FQNNGV. V lost 5 bases, J lost 5 bases, and 15 bases lay in between. The CDR3 spells CASSPWGGGTEAFF. The CDR3 coding sequence is TGTGCCAGCAGCCCGTGGGGGGGCGGAACTGAAGCTTTCTTT.

This chain links TRBV5-4 with TRBJ1-5; D is undetermined. CDR3 length: 13 amino acids. The V gene lost 5 bases and the J gene lost 3 bases, with 9 bases spanning the gap. The V gene's germline CDR1 is SGHNT and CDR2 YYREEE (reference sequence). CDR3 protein: CASSENSNQPQHF. The CDR3 nucleotides are TGTGCCAGCAGTGAAAACTCCAATCAGCCCCAGCATTTT.

The chain links TRBV6-5 to TRBJ2-7, with D maybe TRBD2 (6 bases). Germline CDR1 reads MNHEY; CDR2 reads SVGAGI. V shed 6 bases and J shed 5 bases, with 23 bases lying between them. This CDR3 spans 16 amino acids. CDR3 amino acids: CASRPSLLAADDEQYV. CDR3 coding DNA: TGTGCCAGCAGACCCTCGCTACTAGCCGCCGACGACGAGCAGTACGTC.

This clonotype appeared once. The chain recombines TRBV7-2 with TRBJ2-3, with 14 bases matching TRBD2. The CDR3 runs to 16 residues. Looked up from germline, CDR1 is SGHTA and CDR2 is FQGNSA. V trimming: 5 bases; J trimming: 3 bases; junction bases outside the gene matches: 4. The CDR3 sequence is CASSRGTSGGTDTQYF. CDR3 nucleotides: TGTGCCAGCAGCCGCGGGACTAGCGGGGGAACAGATACGCAGTATTTT.

This chain connects TRBV7-8 to TRBJ1-2; 9 bases agree with TRBD1. There are 16 residues in the CDR3. V dropped 5 bases and J dropped 8; count of bases not matched to a gene: 15. CDR1 and CDR2 (germline): SGHVS, FQNEAQ. CDR3 loop: CASSPHGGDRVGGYTF. CDR3 DNA sequence: TGTGCCAGCAGCCCCCATGGTGGGGACAGGGTCGGCGGCTACACCTTC.

This clonotype was observed a handful of times. The rearrangement joins TRBV20-1 to TRBJ2-4, with 10 bases identical to TRBD2. The germline V gene has CDR1 DFQATT and CDR2 SNEGSKA (reference sequence). Losses at the gene ends were 1 base for V and 1 base for J; bases not matched to a gene: 7. The CDR3 consists of 17 residues. CDR3 protein: CSARVASGRGAKNIQYF. Written as DNA, the CDR3 is TGCAGTGCTAGAGTAGCTAGCGGGAGAGGGGCCAAAAACATTCAGTACTTC.

The chain combines TRBV7-6 with TRBJ2-4; D is ambiguous. The ends were cut back, 6 bases at V and 0 bases at J, with 9 bases in the middle. From germline, CDR1 is SGHVS and CDR2 FNYEAQ. The CDR3 length is 14 residues. The chain's CDR3 is CASRPKEAKNIQYF. For the CDR3, the DNA is TGTGCCAGCAGACCTAAAGAAGCCAAAAACATTCAGTACTTC.

The chain joins TRBV12-3 or TRBV12-4 to TRBJ2-2; D perhaps matches TRBD2 (6 bases). The CDR3 contains 14 residues. The germline V and J ends were trimmed by 5 bases and 6 bases, with 13 bases remaining between them. The CDR3 reads CASSRGTIPGELFF. The CDR3 coding sequence is TGTGCCAGCAGTCGCGGGACGATCCCCGGGGAGCTGTTTTTT.

The chain carries TRBV7-2 and TRBJ2-7; TRBD1 agrees at 8 bases. Germline trimming cut 4 bases from V and 1 base from J; bases unmatched to any gene: 3. Germline V lookup: CDR1 SGHTA, CDR2 FQGNSA. CDR3 length: 14 residues. The CDR3 protein is CASSYGTGSYEQYF. CDR3 coding DNA: TGTGCCAGCAGCTACGGGACAGGTTCCTACGAGCAGTACTTC.

The V call is TRBV28, the J call TRBJ2-7; 8 positions agree with TRBD1. Looked up from germline, CDR1 is MDHEN and CDR2 is SYDVKM. Trimming removed 6 bases from V and 5 bases from J; junction bases left unmatched: 15. The CDR3 contains 16 residues. The CDR3 DNA reads TGTGCCAGCAGCTTAACTTTGACAGGGGTTAATGACGAGCAGTACTTC. Amino acid sequence: CASSLTLTGVNDEQYF. Based on the CDR3 plus reference TRBV28 and TRBJ2-7, the full variable domain is DVKVTQSSRYLVKRTGEKVFLECVQDMDHENMFWYRQDPGLGLRLIYFSYDVKMKEKGDIPEGYSVSREKKERFSLILESASTNQTSMYLCASSLTLTGVNDEQYFGPGTRLTVT.

This clonotype was picked up a small number of times. The gene calls are TRBV27 and TRBJ1-2, with D unresolved. The CDR3 sequence is 12 residues long. Germline values: CDR1 MNHEY, CDR2 SMNVEV (reference sequence). Trimming took off 6 bases at V and 8 bases at J, with 13 bases between the two ends. The CDR3 region is CASSPDGYGYTF. CDR3 bases: TGTGCCAGCAGCCCGGACGGCTACGGCTACACCTTC.

The chain employs TRBV12-3 or TRBV12-4 and TRBJ1-5, with 9 bases that match TRBD1. With 10 bases clipped from V and 5 bases from J, the junction kept 9 bases outside the gene matches. This CDR3 is built from 14 residues. The CDR3 DNA reads TGTGCCACTTGGGACGGACAGGGGTATCAGCCCCAGCATTTT. Amino acid sequence: CATWDGQGYQPQHF.

CDR3 DNA sequence: TGTGCCAGCAGCTCCGGGACAGGGCGTAACATTCAGTACTTC. It yields the protein CASSSGTGRNIQYF. The genes are TRBV11-2 and TRBJ2-4; TRBD1 matches at 9 bases. This CDR3 is built from 14 residues. CDR1 and CDR2 from the germline V gene are SGHAT and FQNNGV. J gave up 7 bases and V 4 bases, and 5 bases lay outside the gene matches.